This T cell receptor beta chain was captured by sequencing in a study of shared clonotypes between healthy human individuals. Naive CD8 isolation took CD45RO-negative cells positively selected for CCR7 and excluded terminally differentiated effector memory CD45RA+ cells. The assay was immunoSEQ multiplex PCR, and TCRdb's table has in-frame clones only and misses some. In the table there are some 2.1 million clones, 93% of which are singletons. The CDR3 spans 14 residues. In germline, CDR1 is SEHNR, CDR2 FQNEAQ (reference sequence). Trimming removed 4 bases from V and 4 bases from J, with 13 bases in between. This clone was observed a single time.

This sequence originates from a man younger than 30 in good health. Some clones in this sample may be carry-over from other donors' samples. The sample taken for sequencing was naive CD8+ T cells from PBMCs. This rearrangement joins TRBV7-9 to TRBJ1-1; possibly TRBD1 for D (5 bases). The DNA of the CDR3 is TGTGCCAGCAGCTCCAGTGGGGGGATCACTGAAGCTTTCTTT. Its protein is CASSSSGGITEAFF.